This is a list of T cell receptor beta chains from one sample in a study of blood T cells in healthy people across ages. TCRdb redid the calling of the 5' RACE reads with MiXCR, one entry per CDR3 protein. The sample consists of roughly 2 million distinct CDR3 sequences, 49% of them appearing once. Material for sequencing was blood. Every receptor here comes from a woman between 35 and 50 years old in good health. The CDR3 runs from the conserved cysteine through the conserved F or W. The D gene is left open where the match is weak. For some rows the clone size is stated as once, few or many, or as a class when expanded; others skip it.

V gene	D gene	clone size	J gene	CDR3 protein	CDR3 DNA
TRBV7-6	TRBD2	NA	TRBJ2-1	CASSLRATGGRYNEQFF	TGTGCCAGCAGCTTAAGGGCGACGGGGGGGCGCTACAATGAGCAGTTCTTC
TRBV11-2	NA	NA	TRBJ2-7	CASSLQQGFSRYEQYF	TGTGCCAGCAGCTTACAACAGGGATTTTCACGATACGAGCAGTACTTC
TRBV9	TRBD2	NA	TRBJ2-1	CASSVVTSGGALDEQFF	TGTGCCAGCAGCGTAGTGACTAGCGGGGGGGCTCTTGATGAGCAGTTCTTC
TRBV20-1	NA	NA	TRBJ1-4	CSARGAASTNEKLFF	TGCAGTGCTAGAGGGGCGGCGTCAACTAATGAAAAACTGTTTTTT
TRBV27	TRBD1	NA	TRBJ2-1	CASSLWTGPSSYNEQFF	TGTGCCAGCAGTTTATGGACAGGGCCGAGCTCCTACAATGAGCAGTTCTTC
TRBV27	NA	NA	TRBJ2-2	CASSPRDRELFF	TGTGCCAGCAGTCCCCGGGACAGGGAGCTGTTTTTT
TRBV5-1	TRBD1	NA	TRBJ2-3	CASSGTGQRTHTGTQYF	TGCGCCAGCAGCGGGACGGGACAGCGAACCCACACAGGTACGCAGTATTTT
TRBV7-2	NA	NA	TRBJ2-7	CASSLAAGQVYEQYF	TGTGCCAGCAGCTTAGCGGCGGGACAAGTCTACGAGCAGTACTTC
TRBV12-3/TRBV12-4	NA	once	TRBJ1-2	CASSGEGRDGYTF	TGTGCCAGCAGTGGGGAAGGGAGGGATGGCTACACCTTC
TRBV2	NA	NA	TRBJ2-7	CASNRGGVSSYEQYF	TGTGCCAGCAATCGTGGCGGGGTTAGCTCCTACGAGCAGTACTTC
TRBV28	TRBD2	few	TRBJ2-7	CASSPNATSGEQYF	TGTGCCAGCAGTCCAAACGCGACTAGCGGCGAGCAGTACTTC
TRBV20-1	NA	once	TRBJ1-4	CSAPGHTSEKLFF	TGCAGTGCTCCGGGACACACTAGTGAAAAACTGTTTTTT
TRBV14	NA	NA	TRBJ2-1	CASSQDFVPGSEQFF	TGTGCCAGCAGCCAAGATTTCGTCCCGGGATCTGAGCAGTTCTTC
TRBV6-6	TRBD2	few	TRBJ2-1	CASSYFAGGLNEQFF	TGTGCCAGCAGTTATTTCGCGGGGGGGCTCAATGAGCAGTTCTTC
TRBV5-1	NA	once	TRBJ1-2	CASSFSAGINYGYTF	TGCGCCAGCAGCTTTAGTGCAGGGATTAACTATGGCTACACCTTC
TRBV10-3	NA	NA	TRBJ1-2	CAISESLGHQDGYTF	TGTGCCATCAGTGAGTCGTTGGGACATCAGGATGGCTACACCTTC
TRBV7-8	NA	few	TRBJ2-5	CASSLVAGGGQETQYF	TGTGCCAGCAGCTTAGTAGCAGGTGGAGGCCAAGAGACCCAGTACTTC
TRBV29-1	NA	few	TRBJ2-1	CSARDGLLNEQFF	TGCAGCGCTCGGGACGGTTTACTCAATGAGCAGTTCTTC
TRBV20-1	NA	NA	TRBJ2-1	CSAREGSVGGNEQFF	TGCAGTGCTAGAGAAGGCAGCGTAGGGGGCAATGAGCAGTTCTTC
TRBV6-5	TRBD1	NA	TRBJ1-5	CASRNRGQNQPQHF	TGTGCCAGCAGAAACAGGGGGCAAAATCAGCCCCAGCATTTT
TRBV27	TRBD1	NA	TRBJ1-6	CASSSSDRGLYSPLHF	TGTGCCAGCAGTTCCTCGGACAGGGGGCTTTATTCACCCCTCCACTTT
TRBV4-3	NA	NA	TRBJ2-3	CASSQDAIHTQYF	TGCGCCAGCAGCCAAGACGCCATCCATACGCAGTATTTT
TRBV29-1	TRBD2	many	TRBJ2-7	CSVTGLDNGSEQYF	TGCAGCGTAACGGGACTAGACAATGGCAGCGAGCAGTACTTC
TRBV9	TRBD2	NA	TRBJ2-4	CASSGSGAINIQYF	TGTGCCAGCAGCGGAAGCGGGGCCATAAACATTCAGTACTTC
TRBV20-1	NA	once	TRBJ1-2	CSAIEADPYGYTF	TGCAGTGCTATCGAGGCAGACCCCTATGGCTACACCTTC
TRBV29-1	NA	NA	TRBJ2-5	CSAQGFRETQYF	TGCAGCGCCCAGGGGTTTCGGGAGACCCAGTACTTC
TRBV4-2	TRBD2	many	TRBJ2-7	CASSRGLAGVEQYF	TGTGCCAGCAGCCGCGGACTAGCGGGGGTCGAGCAGTACTTC
TRBV29-1	TRBD2	few	TRBJ2-1	CSVRRSGGFDEQFF	TGCAGCGTCCGACGGAGCGGGGGCTTTGATGAGCAGTTCTTC
TRBV4-1	TRBD1	NA	TRBJ1-2	CASSQVGTGSYLSDGYTF	TGCGCCAGCAGCCAGGTTGGGACAGGGTCATACCTTTCCGATGGCTACACCTTC
TRBV29-1	NA	few	TRBJ1-2	CSVGTPNNYGYTF	TGCAGCGTTGGGACACCGAACAACTATGGCTACACCTTC
TRBV7-9	NA	NA	TRBJ1-1	CASSLRGSNTEAFF	TGTGCCAGCAGCTTAAGAGGGTCGAACACTGAAGCTTTCTTT
TRBV9	TRBD2	NA	TRBJ2-1	CASSVGWTSGPGWDEQFF	TGTGCCAGCAGCGTAGGTTGGACTAGCGGCCCCGGGTGGGATGAGCAGTTCTTC
TRBV6-2/TRBV6-3	TRBD2	NA	TRBJ2-7	CASKRSGSNDEQYF	TGTGCCAGCAAGAGAAGCGGGAGTAACGACGAGCAGTACTTC
TRBV24-1	NA	few	TRBJ2-7	CATQWSSYEQYF	TGTGCCACCCAGTGGTCCTCCTACGAGCAGTACTTC
TRBV15	NA	few	TRBJ2-4	CAASRTRGGGENIQYF	TGTGCCGCCAGCAGAACCAGGGGCGGTGGTGAAAACATTCAGTACTTC
TRBV7-9	TRBD2	NA	TRBJ2-3	CASSGLEKSLGADTQYF	TGTGCCAGCAGCGGACTAGAGAAATCCCTTGGGGCAGATACGCAGTATTTT
TRBV6-6	NA	NA	TRBJ2-1	CASGGSDGEQFF	TGTGCCAGCGGGGGTAGCGATGGTGAGCAGTTCTTC
TRBV28	NA	NA	TRBJ1-2	CASSPDSPLGYGYTF	TGTGCCAGCAGTCCCGACAGCCCTCTCGGCTATGGCTACACCTTC
TRBV10-3	TRBD2	few	TRBJ2-1	CATGGASDNEQFF	TGTGCCACCGGGGGGGCATCTGATAATGAGCAGTTCTTC
TRBV3-1	TRBD2	NA	TRBJ2-3	CASSQEREGLDTQYF	TGTGCCAGCAGCCAAGAGCGGGAGGGGCTCGATACGCAGTATTTT
TRBV2	NA	NA	TRBJ1-2	CASSGRGTGNYGYTF	TGTGCCAGCAGTGGACGAGGAACAGGGAACTATGGCTACACCTTC
TRBV12-3/TRBV12-4	NA	NA	TRBJ2-3	CASSFGRGPKYF	TGTGCCAGCAGTTTTGGGAGGGGGCCGAAGTATTTT
TRBV12-3/TRBV12-4	NA	NA	TRBJ2-3	CASSLGSGVSRPDTQYF	TGTGCCAGCAGTTTAGGAAGTGGGGTATCCAGACCAGATACGCAGTATTTT